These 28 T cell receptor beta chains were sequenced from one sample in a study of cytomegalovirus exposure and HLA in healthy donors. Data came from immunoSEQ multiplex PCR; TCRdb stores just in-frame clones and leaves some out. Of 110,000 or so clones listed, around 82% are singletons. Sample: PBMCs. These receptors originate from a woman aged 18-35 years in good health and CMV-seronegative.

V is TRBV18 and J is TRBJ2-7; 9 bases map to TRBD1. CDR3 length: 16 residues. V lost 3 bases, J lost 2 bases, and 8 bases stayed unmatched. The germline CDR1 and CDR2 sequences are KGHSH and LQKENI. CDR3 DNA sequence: TGTGCCAGCTCACCCGTCCCGGGACAGGGCCCCTACGAGCAGTACTTC. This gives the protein CASSPVPGQGPYEQYF.

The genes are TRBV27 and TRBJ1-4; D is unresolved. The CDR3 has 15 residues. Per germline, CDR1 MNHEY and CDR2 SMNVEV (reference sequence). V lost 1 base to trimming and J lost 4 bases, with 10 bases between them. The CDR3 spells CASSLYEGGNEKLFF. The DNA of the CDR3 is TGTGCCAGCAGTTTATATGAGGGAGGTAATGAAAAACTGTTTTTT.

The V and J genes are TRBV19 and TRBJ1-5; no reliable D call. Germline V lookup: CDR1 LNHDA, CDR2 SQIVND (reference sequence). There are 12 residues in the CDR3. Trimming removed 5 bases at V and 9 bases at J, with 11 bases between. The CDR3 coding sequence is TGTGCCAGTAGTGAGGGCTCTAGGCCCCAGCATTTT. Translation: CASSEGSRPQHF.

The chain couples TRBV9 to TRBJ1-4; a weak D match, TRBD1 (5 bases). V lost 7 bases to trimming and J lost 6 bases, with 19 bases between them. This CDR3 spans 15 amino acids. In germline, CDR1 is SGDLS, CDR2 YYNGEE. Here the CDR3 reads CASSLQGLMDEKLFF. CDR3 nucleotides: TGTGCCAGCTCCCTTCAGGGACTGATGGATGAAAAACTGTTTTTT.

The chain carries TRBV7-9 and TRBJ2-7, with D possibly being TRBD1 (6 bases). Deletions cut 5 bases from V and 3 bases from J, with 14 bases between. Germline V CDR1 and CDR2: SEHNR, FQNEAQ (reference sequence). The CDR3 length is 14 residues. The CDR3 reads CASSPTDSHYEQYF. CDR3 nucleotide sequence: TGTGCCAGCAGCCCCACGGACAGCCACTACGAGCAGTACTTC.

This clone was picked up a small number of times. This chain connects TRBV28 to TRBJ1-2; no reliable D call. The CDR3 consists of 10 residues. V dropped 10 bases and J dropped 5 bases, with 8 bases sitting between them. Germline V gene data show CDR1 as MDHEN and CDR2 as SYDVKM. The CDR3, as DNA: TGTGCCACCCACTGGTATGGCTACACCTTC. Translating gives CATHWYGYTF.

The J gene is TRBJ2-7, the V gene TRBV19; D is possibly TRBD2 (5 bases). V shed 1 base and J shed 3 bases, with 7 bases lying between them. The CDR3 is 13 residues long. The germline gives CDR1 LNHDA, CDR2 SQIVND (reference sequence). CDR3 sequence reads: CASSIVLDYEQYF. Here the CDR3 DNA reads TGTGCCAGTAGTATAGTACTAGACTACGAGCAGTACTTC.

CDR3 nucleotide sequence: TGTGCCAGCAGCGAACTAGGGACAGGGGTTACTGAAGCTTTCTTT. Encoded protein: CASSELGTGVTEAFF. The chain uses TRBV9 and TRBJ1-1, with 10 bases that match TRBD1. Germline CDR1 SGDLS, CDR2 YYNGEE. The ends lost 3 bases at V and 5 bases at J; junction bases unmatched: 7. There are 15 residues in the CDR3.

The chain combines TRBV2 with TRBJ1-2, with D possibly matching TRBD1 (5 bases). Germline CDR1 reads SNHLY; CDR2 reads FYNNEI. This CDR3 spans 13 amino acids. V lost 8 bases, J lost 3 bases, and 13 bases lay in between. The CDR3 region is CASGGNIYYGYTF. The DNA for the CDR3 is TGTGCCAGCGGGGGGAACATATACTATGGCTACACCTTC.

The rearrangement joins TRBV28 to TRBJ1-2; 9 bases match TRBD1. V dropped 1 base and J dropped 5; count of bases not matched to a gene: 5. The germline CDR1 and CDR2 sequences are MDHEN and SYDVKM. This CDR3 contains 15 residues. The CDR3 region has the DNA TGTGCCAGCAGTTTATCCGGACAGGGGAGTTATGGCTACACCTTC. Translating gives CASSLSGQGSYGYTF.

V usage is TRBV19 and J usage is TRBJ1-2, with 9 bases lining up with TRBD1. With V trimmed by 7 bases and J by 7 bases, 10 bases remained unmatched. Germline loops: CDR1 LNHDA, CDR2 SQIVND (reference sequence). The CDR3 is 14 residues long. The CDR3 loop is CASIAPGQGLGYTF. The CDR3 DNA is TGTGCCAGTATCGCGCCGGGACAGGGACTTGGCTACACCTTC.

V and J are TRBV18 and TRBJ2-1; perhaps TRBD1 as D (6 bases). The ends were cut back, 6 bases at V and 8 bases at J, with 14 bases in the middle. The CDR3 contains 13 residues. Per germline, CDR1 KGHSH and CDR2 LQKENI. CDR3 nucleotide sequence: TGTGCCAGCTCGTCCGGGACATACTATGAGCAGTTCTTC. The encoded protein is CASSSGTYYEQFF.

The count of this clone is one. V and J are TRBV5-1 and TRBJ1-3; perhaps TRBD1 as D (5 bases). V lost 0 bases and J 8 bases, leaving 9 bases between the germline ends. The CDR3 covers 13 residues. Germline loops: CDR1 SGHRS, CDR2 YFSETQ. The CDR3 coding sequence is TGCGCCAGCAGCTTGGATGTCAGGGACACCATATATTTT. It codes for CASSLDVRDTIYF.

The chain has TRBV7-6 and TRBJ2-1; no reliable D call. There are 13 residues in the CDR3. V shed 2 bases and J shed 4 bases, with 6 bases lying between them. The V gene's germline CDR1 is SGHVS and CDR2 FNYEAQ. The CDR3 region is CASSLQEYNEQFF. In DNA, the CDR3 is TGTGCCAGCAGCTTACAGGAATACAATGAGCAGTTCTTC.

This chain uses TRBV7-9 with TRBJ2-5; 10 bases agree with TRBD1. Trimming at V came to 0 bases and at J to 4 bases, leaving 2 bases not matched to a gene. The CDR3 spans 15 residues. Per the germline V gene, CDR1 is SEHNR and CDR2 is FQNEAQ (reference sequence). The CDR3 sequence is CASSLATGGGETQYF. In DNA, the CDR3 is TGTGCCAGCAGCTTAGCGACAGGGGGCGGAGAGACCCAGTACTTC.

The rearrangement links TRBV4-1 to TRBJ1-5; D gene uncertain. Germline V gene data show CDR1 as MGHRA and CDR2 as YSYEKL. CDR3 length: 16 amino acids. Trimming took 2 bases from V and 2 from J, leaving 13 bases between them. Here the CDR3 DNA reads TGCGCCAGCAGCCAACGGGGTCCACTGGGCAATCAGCCCCAGCATTTT. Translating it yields CASSQRGPLGNQPQHF.

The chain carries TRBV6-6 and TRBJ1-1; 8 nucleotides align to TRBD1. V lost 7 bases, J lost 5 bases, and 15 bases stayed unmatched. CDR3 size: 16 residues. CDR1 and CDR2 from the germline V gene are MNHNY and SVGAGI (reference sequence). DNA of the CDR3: TGTGCCAGCACCGAATCCACCCTCCGGACAGGGACTGAAGCTTTCTTT. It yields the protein CASTESTLRTGTEAFF.

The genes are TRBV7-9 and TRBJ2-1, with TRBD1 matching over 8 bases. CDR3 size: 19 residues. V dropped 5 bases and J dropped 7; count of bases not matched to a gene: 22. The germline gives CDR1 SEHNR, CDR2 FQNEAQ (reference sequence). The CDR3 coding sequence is TGTGCCAGCAGCATCTGGCCTACTTCAGGACAGGGAAATGAAAATGAGCAGTTCTTC. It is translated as CASSIWPTSGQGNENEQFF.

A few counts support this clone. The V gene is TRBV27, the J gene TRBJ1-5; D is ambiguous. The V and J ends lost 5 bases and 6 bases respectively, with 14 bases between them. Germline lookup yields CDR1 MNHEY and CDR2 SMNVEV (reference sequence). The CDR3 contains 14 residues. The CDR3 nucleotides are TGTGCCAGCAGTCCCGGACTCGCAGGTCAGCCCCAGCATTTT. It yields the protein CASSPGLAGQPQHF.

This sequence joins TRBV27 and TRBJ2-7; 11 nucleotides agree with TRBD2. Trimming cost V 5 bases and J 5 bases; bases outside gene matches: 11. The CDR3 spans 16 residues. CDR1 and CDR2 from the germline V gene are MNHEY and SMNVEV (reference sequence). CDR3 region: CASSPRTSGRENEQYF. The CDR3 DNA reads TGTGCCAGCAGTCCCCGGACTAGCGGGCGAGAGAACGAGCAGTACTTC.

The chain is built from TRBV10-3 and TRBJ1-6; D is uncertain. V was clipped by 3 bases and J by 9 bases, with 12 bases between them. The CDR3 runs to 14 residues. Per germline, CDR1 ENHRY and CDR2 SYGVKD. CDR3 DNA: TGTGCCATCAGTGACCGAGGTTCCGGTTCACCCCTCCACTTT. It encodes CAISDRGSGSPLHF.

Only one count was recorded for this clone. In DNA, the CDR3 is TGTGCCAGCAGCGGGGGACTGCCTTCCTACAATGAGCAGTTCTTC. It codes for CASSGGLPSYNEQFF. V and J are TRBV7-7 and TRBJ2-1, with a possible D match to TRBD2 (6 bases). In germline, CDR1 is SSHAT, CDR2 FNYEAQ (reference sequence). This CDR3 spans 15 amino acids. The ends were cut back, 5 bases at V and 1 base at J, with 12 bases in the middle. The whole variable domain, remainder taken from reference TRBV7-7 and TRBJ2-1, is GAGVSQSPRYKVTKRGQDVTLRCDPISSHATLYWYQQALGQGPEFLTYFNYEAQPDKSGLPSDRFSAERPEGSISTLTIQRTEQRDSAMYRCASSGGLPSYNEQFFGPGTRLTVL.

In DNA form, the CDR3 reads TGCAGCGTCACCAGCGGGGGAGGAGATACGCAGTATTTT. Translating it yields CSVTSGGGDTQYF. V gene TRBV29-1 combines with J gene TRBJ2-3, with 8 bases that match TRBD2. V dropped 6 bases and J dropped 5; count of bases not matched to a gene: 7. This CDR3 contains 13 residues. Germline V CDR1 and CDR2: SQVTM, ANQGSEA.

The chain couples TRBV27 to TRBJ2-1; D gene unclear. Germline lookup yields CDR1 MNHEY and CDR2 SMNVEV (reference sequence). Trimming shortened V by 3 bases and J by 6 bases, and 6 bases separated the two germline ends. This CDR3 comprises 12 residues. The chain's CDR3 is CASSFPSNEQFF. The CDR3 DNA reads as TGTGCCAGCAGTTTTCCCAGCAATGAGCAGTTCTTC.

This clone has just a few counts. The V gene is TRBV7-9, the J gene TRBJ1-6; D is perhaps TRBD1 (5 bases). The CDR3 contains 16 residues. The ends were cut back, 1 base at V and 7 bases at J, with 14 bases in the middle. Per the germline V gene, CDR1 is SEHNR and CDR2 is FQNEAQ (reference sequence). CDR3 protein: CASSLDVGQLNSPLHF. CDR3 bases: TGTGCCAGCAGCTTAGACGTTGGACAACTAAATTCACCCCTCCACTTT.

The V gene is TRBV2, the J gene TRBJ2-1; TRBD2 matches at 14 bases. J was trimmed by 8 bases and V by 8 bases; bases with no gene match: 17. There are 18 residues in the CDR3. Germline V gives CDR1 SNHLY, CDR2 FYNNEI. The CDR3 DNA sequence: TGTGCCAGCCAAAGGCGAAGTTTGACTAGCGGGGGGGCCCATGAGCAGTTCTTC. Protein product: CASQRRSLTSGGAHEQFF.

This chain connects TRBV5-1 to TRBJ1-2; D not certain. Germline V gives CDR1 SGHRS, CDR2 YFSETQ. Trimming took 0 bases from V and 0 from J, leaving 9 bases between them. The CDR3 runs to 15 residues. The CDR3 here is CASSLENPANYGYTF. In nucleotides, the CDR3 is TGCGCCAGCAGCTTGGAGAACCCAGCTAACTATGGCTACACCTTC. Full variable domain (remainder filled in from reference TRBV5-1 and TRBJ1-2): KAGVTQTPRYLIKTRGQQVTLSCSPISGHRSVSWYQQTPGQGLQFLFEYFSETQRNKGNFPGRFSGRQFSNSRSEMNVSTLELGDSALYLCASSLENPANYGYTFGSGTRLTVV.

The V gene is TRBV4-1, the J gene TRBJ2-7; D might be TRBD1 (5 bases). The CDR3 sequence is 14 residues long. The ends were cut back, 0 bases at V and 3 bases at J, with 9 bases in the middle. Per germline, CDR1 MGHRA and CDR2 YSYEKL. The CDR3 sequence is CASSQEGRVYEQYF. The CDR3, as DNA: TGCGCCAGCAGCCAAGAAGGCAGGGTCTACGAGCAGTACTTC.